Below, 7 T cell receptor beta chains from the same sample are listed, as sequenced in a study of B cell selection in AIRE deficiency. Sorted regulatory T cells were CD4-positive, CD25-high and CD127-low or negative. Clones were sequenced by immunoSEQ multiplex PCR, and TCRdb holds only the in-frame ones, with some missing. The sample carries about 26,000 clones, about 90% recorded once. The sequenced sample consisted of CD4+CD25+ Tregs sorted from PBMCs. All receptors derive from a human donor in good health.

V is TRBV7-6 and J is TRBJ2-1; 7 bases are shared with TRBD2. The germline gives CDR1 SGHVS, CDR2 FNYEAQ. The trim removed 5 bases at V and 4 bases at J, leaving 8 bases unmatched. CDR3 length: 15 residues. CDR3 sequence (DNA): TGTGCCAGCAGCAAAAGCGGGGTGGCGTACAATGAGCAGTTCTTC. The encoded protein is CASSKSGVAYNEQFF.

The V gene is TRBV5-1, the J gene TRBJ1-3; D ambiguous. There are 16 residues in the CDR3. With 4 bases removed from V and 0 bases from J, the gap between germline ends came to 14 bases. CDR1 SGHRS and CDR2 YFSETQ come from the germline V gene. CDR3 bases: TGCGCCAGCAGCGCCGCTTACGGTTACTCTGGAAACACCATATATTTT. Translating gives CASSAAYGYSGNTIYF. Looking up the rest from reference TRBV5-1 and TRBJ1-3 gives the full variable domain: KAGVTQTPRYLIKTRGQQVTLSCSPISGHRSVSWYQQTPGQGLQFLFEYFSETQRNKGNFPGRFSGRQFSNSRSEMNVSTLELGDSALYLCASSAAYGYSGNTIYFGEGSWLTVV.

The rearrangement links TRBV7-2 to TRBJ2-7, with D maybe TRBD1 (5 bases). CDR3 length: 14 residues. CDR1 and CDR2 from the germline V gene are SGHTA and FQGNSA. V was trimmed by 4 bases and J by 5 bases, leaving 15 bases between them. The CDR3 region is CASSSPLRTNEQYF. The DNA for the CDR3 is TGTGCCAGCAGCTCGCCCCTCCGGACAAACGAGCAGTACTTC.

V is TRBV7-2 and J is TRBJ2-7; a weak D match, TRBD1 (5 bases). The V end was cut by 5 bases, the J end by 7 bases, with 27 bases between. Germline CDR1 is SGHTA and CDR2 is FQGNSA. The length of the CDR3 is 17 residues. The CDR3 region is CASSQSRNPGAKGEQYF. The CDR3, as DNA: TGTGCCAGCAGCCAATCACGCAACCCTGGTGCCAAGGGGGAGCAGTACTTC.

This chain uses TRBV9 with TRBJ1-1; D ambiguous. The CDR3 has 16 amino acids. Per the germline V gene, CDR1 is SGDLS and CDR2 is YYNGEE. The ends were cut back, 0 bases at V and 5 bases at J, with 17 bases in the middle. The CDR3 sequence is CASSVVSGRPTTEAFF. DNA for the CDR3: TGTGCCAGCAGCGTAGTTTCGGGCAGGCCAACAACTGAAGCTTTCTTT.

This clone appeared once. This sequence joins TRBV9 and TRBJ2-1, with D unclear. Germline CDR1 reads SGDLS; CDR2 reads YYNGEE. Trimming shortened V by 0 bases and J by 10 bases, and 8 bases separated the two germline ends. The CDR3 has 12 residues. The CDR3 protein is CASSVGLREQFF. CDR3 nucleotides: TGTGCCAGCAGCGTAGGACTTCGGGAGCAGTTCTTC.

The genes are TRBV2 and TRBJ1-5; D is perhaps TRBD1 (5 bases). The V gene lost 8 bases and the J gene lost 6 bases, with 8 bases spanning the gap. The germline V gene has CDR1 SNHLY and CDR2 FYNNEI. This CDR3 is built from 11 residues. The CDR3 reads CASGRGQPQHF. The CDR3 DNA is TGTGCCAGCGGAAGGGGTCAGCCCCAGCATTTT. Combining the CDR3 with reference TRBV2 and TRBJ1-5 gives the whole variable domain EPEVTQTPSHQVTQMGQEVILRCVPISNHLYFYWYRQILGQKVEFLVSFYNNEISEKSEIFDDQFSVERPDGSNFTLKIRSTKLEDSAMYFCASGRGQPQHFGDGTRLSIL.